This T cell receptor beta chain was sequenced in a study of CD8 T cells in cerebrospinal fluid in Alzheimer's disease. Across the whole study: Clonal expansion of CSF T cells was measured with plate-based and droplet-based single-cell sequencing.

TCRdb reprocessed the 10x single-cell sequencing reads and reports one entry per CDR3 protein, with no DNA. Here the sample table reports just under 250 distinct CDR3 sequences. CDR3 length equals 13 residues. Germline V lookup: CDR1 GTSNPN, CDR2 SVGIG (reference sequence). This clonotype is classed as medium-sized by frequency. Its antigen is still unknown. No participant had an acute infectious disease, and all were physically fit. Overall study results and limits: Alzheimer's patients were not enriched for EBV-specific clones, which were not the most expanded. Expanded clones of at least 3% were commoner in Alzheimer's patients than healthy subjects.

The source of this sequence is a human donor in good health. The gene calls are TRBV30 and TRBJ1-6; TCRdb outputs TRBD1, but without DNA this stays unchecked. The specimen was cerebrospinal fluid. The CDR3 spells CASEDRANSPLHF. Using reference TRBV30 and TRBJ1-6 for the parts outside the CDR3, the full variable domain is SQTIHQWPATLVQPVGSPLSLECTVEGTSNPNLYWYRQAAGRGLQLLFYSVGIGQISSEVPQNLSASRPQDRQFILSSKKLLLSDSGFYLCASEDRANSPLHFGNGTRLTVT.